Presented here are 28 T cell receptor beta chains from one specimen sequenced in a study of T cell changes during pregnancy in multiple sclerosis. Some clones are missing from TCRdb's copy, which holds only in-frame ones; the method was immunoSEQ multiplex PCR. This table holds tens of thousands of clones, about 90% found once. Sample: peripheral blood, taken in the first trimester of pregnancy. The receptor set was obtained from a female donor in good health, enrolled as a control in a pregnancy study.

The chain carries TRBV5-4 and TRBJ2-3; 12 positions match TRBD2. The germline V gene has CDR1 SGHNT and CDR2 YYREEE (reference sequence). This CDR3 comprises 16 residues. The J segment lost 2 bases and the V segment lost 4 bases, leaving 5 bases of the junction unmatched. The CDR3 region has the DNA TGTGCCAGCAGCCACGGACTAGCGGGACACACAGATACGCAGTATTTT. As protein: CASSHGLAGHTDTQYF.

This clone was counted a few times. This chain links TRBV7-9 with TRBJ1-1, with TRBD1 identical over 8 bases. V shed 2 bases and J 5 bases; nucleotides not matched to a gene: 10. This CDR3 is 16 amino acids long. Germline loops: CDR1 SEHNR, CDR2 FQNEAQ (reference sequence). The CDR3 is CASSLRAGTGRTEAFF. Here the CDR3 DNA reads TGTGCCAGCAGCTTAAGGGCCGGGACAGGAAGGACTGAAGCTTTCTTT.

V is TRBV19 and J is TRBJ1-2; unclear D gene. V lost 3 bases and J lost 4, with 9 bases in between. The germline V gene encodes CDR1 LNHDA and CDR2 SQIVND (reference sequence). This CDR3 has 13 residues. The DNA for the CDR3 is TGTGCCAGTAGTATCACGGTAGCCTATGGCTACACCTTC. As protein: CASSITVAYGYTF.

V usage is TRBV15 and J usage is TRBJ1-2, with 7 bases fitting TRBD1. V lost 6 bases, J lost 3 bases, and 4 bases stayed unmatched. The CDR3 extends over 13 amino acids. Germline-derived CDR1 and CDR2 are LNHNV and YYDKDF (reference sequence). Here the CDR3 DNA reads TGTGCCACCAGTACAGGGGCGGACTATGGCTACACCTTC. This codes for CATSTGADYGYTF.

This clone appeared once. The chain has TRBV28 and TRBJ1-6; the D gene is possibly TRBD1 (5 bases). The CDR3 loop spans 15 amino acids. Germline-derived CDR1 and CDR2 are MDHEN and SYDVKM. The V end was cut by 3 bases, the J end by 8 bases, with 14 bases between. The DNA for the CDR3 is TGTGCCAGCAGTTTCCCCGGGACTTCCCATTCACCCCTCCACTTT. Protein sequence: CASSFPGTSHSPLHF.

The chain carries TRBV27 and TRBJ2-1, with TRBD1 as a possible D gene (7 bases). Germline CDR1 and CDR2: MNHEY and SMNVEV (reference sequence). This CDR3 region has 14 residues. V was trimmed by 4 bases and J by 6 bases, leaving 13 bases between them. The DNA of the CDR3 is TGTGCCAGCAGTTCTCTCAGGGGGGTCAATGAGCAGTTCTTC. Amino acids: CASSSLRGVNEQFF.

The chain combines TRBV4-3 with TRBJ2-7, with a possible D match to TRBD1 (6 bases). The CDR3 is made up of 15 amino acids. Germline V CDR1 and CDR2: LGHNA, YSLEER. V lost 1 base and J 1 base, leaving 11 bases between the germline ends. CDR3: CASSQVAGQSYEQYF. The DNA for the CDR3 is TGCGCCAGCAGCCAAGTCGCCGGACAGTCCTACGAGCAGTACTTC.

The table lists this clone with a few counts. The gene calls are TRBV2 and TRBJ1-2; TRBD1 is a possible D gene (5 bases). The CDR3 totals 13 residues. The germline V and J ends were trimmed by 5 bases and 1 base, with 8 bases remaining between them. CDR1 and CDR2 from the germline V gene are SNHLY and FYNNEI. CDR3 DNA: TGTGCCAGCAGTCCCGACAGTAACTATGGCTACACCTTC. It translates to CASSPDSNYGYTF.

The V gene is TRBV5-6, the J gene TRBJ1-5; a possible D gene is TRBD1 (6 bases). Germline V gives CDR1 SGHDT, CDR2 YYEEEE. The CDR3 is 15 residues long. V lost 2 bases and J lost 2, with 11 bases in between. CDR3 DNA: TGTGCCAGCAGCTTCAATAACAGGGGCAATCAGCCCCAGCATTTT. Translation: CASSFNNRGNQPQHF. Drawing the rest from reference TRBV5-6 and TRBJ1-5, the complete variable domain is DAGVTQSPTHLIKTRGQQVTLRCSPKSGHDTVSWYQQALGQGPQFIFQYYEEEERQRGNFPDRFSGHQFPNYSSELNVNALLLGDSALYLCASSFNNRGNQPQHFGDGTRLSIL.

V is TRBV28 and J is TRBJ2-2, with 10 bases that match TRBD1. Germline V gene lookup returns CDR1 MDHEN and CDR2 SYDVKM. CDR3 length equals 15 residues. The trim removed 6 bases at V and 8 bases at J, leaving 9 bases unmatched. CDR3 loop: CASSKDRGQRGELFF. CDR3 in DNA: TGTGCCAGCAGCAAAGACAGGGGGCAGCGGGGGGAGCTGTTTTTT.

The chain recombines TRBV10-3 with TRBJ2-3; 7 bases are shared with TRBD1. This CDR3 is 14 amino acids long. V dropped 6 bases and J dropped 2; count of bases not matched to a gene: 5. Germline V gene data show CDR1 as ENHRY and CDR2 as SYGVKD. CDR3 bases: TGTGCCATCAGCCGACAGGGTTTCACAGATACGCAGTATTTT. Translation gives CAISRQGFTDTQYF.

CDR3 sequence (DNA): TGCGCCAGCAGCTTGGTGGGGCGGGGGTCGAGCTCCTACAATGAGCAGTTCTTC. It codes for CASSLVGRGSSSYNEQFF. The V and J genes are TRBV5-1 and TRBJ2-1; TRBD2 aligns across 7 bases. V lost 0 bases to trimming and J lost 0 bases; unmatched junction nucleotides: 9. This CDR3 has 18 residues. Germline loops: CDR1 SGHRS, CDR2 YFSETQ.

Written as DNA, the CDR3 is TGTGCCAGTAGTATTATAGGACAAACCGAGCAGTACTTC. It is translated as CASSIIGQTEQYF. The rearrangement uses TRBV19 and TRBJ2-7; possible D gene TRBD1, 5 bases. This CDR3 has 13 residues. Germline CDR1 is LNHDA and CDR2 is SQIVND (reference sequence). V gave up 3 bases and J gave up 6 bases, with 12 bases separating them.

This chain connects TRBV18 to TRBJ2-1, with D possibly matching TRBD2 (5 bases). The CDR3 runs to 16 residues. Trimming pared 2 bases from V and 4 bases from J, leaving 15 bases between. The germline V gene has CDR1 KGHSH and CDR2 LQKENI. The CDR3 reads CASSPGRRSVYNEQFF. CDR3 nucleotides: TGTGCCAGCTCACCAGGGAGAAGGTCGGTTTACAATGAGCAGTTCTTC.

The V gene is TRBV28, the J gene TRBJ2-1; D unresolved. This CDR3 comprises 13 residues. CDR1 MDHEN and CDR2 SYDVKM come from the germline V gene. V was cut by 4 bases and J by 11 bases, with 15 bases left in between. CDR3 region: CASSSPNPGKQFF. CDR3 nucleotide sequence: TGTGCCAGCAGTTCCCCTAATCCGGGTAAGCAGTTCTTC.

This clone came up once. V is TRBV5-1 and J is TRBJ2-7, with D possibly matching TRBD1 (7 bases). Germline-derived CDR1 and CDR2 are SGHRS and YFSETQ. Trimming left V 5 bases short and J 0 bases short, with 12 bases between. The CDR3 consists of 14 residues. The CDR3 is CASRPQGGSYEQYF. The CDR3 DNA reads TGCGCCAGCAGGCCTCAGGGGGGCTCCTACGAGCAGTACTTC.

V usage is TRBV2 and J usage is TRBJ1-2, with D perhaps matching TRBD1 (6 bases). CDR3 length: 12 amino acids. Germline V gives CDR1 SNHLY, CDR2 FYNNEI. The V gene lost 5 bases and the J gene lost 7 bases, with 11 bases spanning the gap. The CDR3 region has the DNA TGTGCCAGCAGTACAGGGAAAAGTGGCTACACCTTC. Translating it yields CASSTGKSGYTF.

J is TRBJ1-2 and V is TRBV10-3, with a weak D call TRBD1 (5 bases). V was shortened by 3 bases and J by 8 bases, with 16 bases between the two germline ends. The CDR3 has 14 amino acids. CDR1 ENHRY and CDR2 SYGVKD come from the germline V gene. CDR3 in amino acids: CAISEWRGEGGYTF. The CDR3 coding sequence is TGTGCCATCAGTGAATGGAGGGGAGAGGGCGGCTACACCTTC.

The genes are TRBV7-2 and TRBJ2-1; TRBD2 agrees at 8 bases. V trimming: 1 base; J trimming: 3 bases; junction bases outside the gene matches: 8. The CDR3 is 17 residues long. The germline V gene encodes CDR1 SGHTA and CDR2 FQGNSA. The CDR3 sequence: CASSLEYRAGGYNEQFF. In DNA, the CDR3 is TGTGCCAGCAGCTTAGAGTATCGGGCGGGAGGCTACAATGAGCAGTTCTTC.

This rearrangement joins TRBV6-1 to TRBJ1-5; D gene uncertain. The V gene lost 7 bases and the J gene lost 0 bases, with 10 bases spanning the gap. Per the germline V gene, CDR1 is MNHNS and CDR2 is SASEGT. This CDR3 is 14 amino acids long. The CDR3, as DNA: TGTGCCAGCACGGCGGAGAATAGCAATCAGCCCCAGCATTTT. This encodes CASTAENSNQPQHF.

The genes are TRBV4-2 and TRBJ2-5; the match to TRBD2 covers 10 bases. The CDR3 spans 19 residues. CDR1 is LGHNA, CDR2 YNFKEQ, per germline. After removal of 0 bases from V and 4 bases from J, the junction contained 14 bases not matched to a gene. The CDR3 here is CASSQDMLSGGGLGETQYF. DNA of the CDR3: TGTGCCAGCAGCCAAGATATGTTGAGCGGGGGGGGATTGGGAGAGACCCAGTACTTC.

The chain links TRBV28 to TRBJ1-5; D unresolved. Trimming stripped 3 bases from V and 5 bases from J, with 14 bases between. Germline V gene sequence: CDR1 MDHEN, CDR2 SYDVKM. The CDR3 extends over 15 amino acids. CDR3 DNA: TGTGCCAGCAGTTTGGGAGGGCCTCTCGATCAGCCCCAGCATTTT. Its protein product is CASSLGGPLDQPQHF.

The chain employs TRBV5-1 and TRBJ2-1; 14 bases match TRBD2. The ends lost 3 bases at V and 5 bases at J; junction bases unmatched: 7. The CDR3 is made up of 17 amino acids. CDR1 and CDR2 (germline): SGHRS, YFSETQ. CDR3 bases: TGCGCCAGCAGCTGGGGACTAGCGGGAGAATTCAACAATGAGCAGTTCTTC. This sequence encodes CASSWGLAGEFNNEQFF.

The V and J genes are TRBV13 and TRBJ2-7; 11 positions match TRBD1. The CDR3 length is 13 residues. The germline gives CDR1 PRHDT, CDR2 FYEKMQ (reference sequence). The V and J ends lost 7 bases and 6 bases, in that order; junction bases with no gene match: 5. The CDR3 region has the DNA TGTGCCAGCACGGACAGGGGGCCGGGCGAGCAGTACTTC. This sequence encodes CASTDRGPGEQYF.

The chain uses TRBV6-4 and TRBJ1-2; D not certain. Germline loops: CDR1 MRHNA, CDR2 SNTAGT. V was trimmed by 3 bases and J by 2 bases, leaving 7 bases between them. This CDR3 contains 13 residues. As DNA, the CDR3 is TGTGCCAGCAGTGAGGAGACGAACTATGGCTACACCTTC. Residues: CASSEETNYGYTF.

The V and J genes are TRBV18 and TRBJ1-1; 8 bases map to TRBD1. From germline, CDR1 is KGHSH and CDR2 LQKENI. The CDR3 is 14 residues long. J gave up 6 bases and V 3 bases, and 6 bases lay outside the gene matches. The CDR3 spells CASSPGQVISEAFF. For the CDR3, the DNA is TGTGCCAGCTCACCGGGACAGGTGATTTCTGAAGCTTTCTTT.

This chain uses TRBV27 with TRBJ2-7, with 10 positions matching TRBD1. V shed 11 bases and J 13 bases; nucleotides not matched to a gene: 14. The CDR3 contains 12 residues. Germline V CDR1 and CDR2: MNHEY, SMNVEV (reference sequence). This CDR3 is CASGTGAGRYYF. In nucleotides, the CDR3 is TGTGCCTCCGGGACAGGGGCTGGTCGTTATTACTTC.

The rearrangement links TRBV4-1 to TRBJ1-5, with a possible D match to TRBD1 (5 bases). The V gene's germline CDR1 is MGHRA and CDR2 YSYEKL. With 3 bases removed from V and 6 bases from J, the gap between germline ends came to 9 bases. The CDR3 has 13 amino acids. CDR3 coding DNA: TGCGCCAGCAGCCAGGGGGGAGGTCAGCCCCAGCATTTT. Translated: CASSQGGGQPQHF.